This TCR beta chain was found in a study of T cells after posttransplantation cyclophosphamide. Method: immunoSEQ multiplex PCR; TCRdb's copy keeps in-frame clones and lacks some. The repertoire yields 40,000 or so clones, none seen only once; the top ten contain roughly 5.9%. Study results and caveats: Recipient CMV seropositivity and CMV reactivation strongly tracked TRB clonality. Tissue-infiltrating T cells from skin or gut overlapped little with blood T cells.

Peripheral blood was collected from the related graft donor on the marrow donation day. This clone was seen many times. Its target is not known. The CDR3 is 14 residues long. Germline CDR1 is SGHKS and CDR2 is YYEKEE (reference sequence). V shed 4 bases and J shed 2 bases, with 13 bases lying between them. This receptor was obtained from a man aged 25-45 years in good health and a related stem cell transplant donor. The specimen sequenced was PBMCs. The chain uses TRBV5-5 and TRBJ2-7, with a weak D call TRBD2 (5 bases). The CDR3 sequence: CASSLRGLAYEQYF. In DNA, the CDR3 is TGTGCCAGCAGCCTTCGGGGTTTAGCCTACGAGCAGTACTTC.